This T cell receptor beta chain is from a study of blood T cells in healthy people across ages. Deletions cut 5 bases from V and 0 bases from J, with 13 bases between. CDR3 length equals 16 residues. Germline V gene lookup returns CDR1 MNHEY and CDR2 SVGAGI. This clonotype was observed many times. A J-beta primer mix and a sample-barcoded 5' primer were used in a second PCR of roughly 7 to 12 cycles. TCRdb ran MiXCR on the 5' RACE reads and lists one entry per CDR3 protein. Counted here are almost 550,000 distinct CDR3 sequences, approximately 25% occurring once; the ten biggest clones make up approximately 10%. These data are also associated with another study on T cells of mothers and their children. That source adds: Over 9.5 million reads per mother and 2.5 million to 3 million per child were obtained.

The sequenced material came from blood. The genes are TRBV6-5 and TRBJ2-2, with D possibly matching TRBD2 (5 bases). This clonotype was sampled from a boy under 18 in good health. Here the CDR3 reads CASSPARRTNTGELFF. In nucleotides, the CDR3 is TGTGCCAGCAGTCCAGCTCGGAGGACGAACACCGGGGAGCTGTTTTTT.